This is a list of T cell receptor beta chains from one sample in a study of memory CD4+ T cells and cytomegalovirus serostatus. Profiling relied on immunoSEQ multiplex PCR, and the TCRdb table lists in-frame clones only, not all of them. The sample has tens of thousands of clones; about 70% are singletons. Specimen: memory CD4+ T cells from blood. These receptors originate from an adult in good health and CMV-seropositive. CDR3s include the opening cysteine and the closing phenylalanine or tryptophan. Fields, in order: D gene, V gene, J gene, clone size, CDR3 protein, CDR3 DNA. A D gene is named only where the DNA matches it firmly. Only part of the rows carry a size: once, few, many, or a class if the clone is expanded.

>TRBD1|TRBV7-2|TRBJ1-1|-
CASSLGGQGTMNTEAFF
TGTGCCAGCAGCTTAGGGGGACAGGGGACGATGAACACTGAAGCTTTCTTT
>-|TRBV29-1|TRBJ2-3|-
CSVEDHLTDTQYF
TGCAGCGTTGAAGACCACCTCACAGATACGCAGTATTTT
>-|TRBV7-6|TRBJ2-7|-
CASSSSPDSQTYEQYF
TGTGCCAGCAGCTCCTCGCCTGACAGTCAAACCTACGAGCAGTACTTC
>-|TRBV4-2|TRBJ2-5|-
CASSQGWREETQYF
TGTGCCAGCAGCCAAGGTTGGAGGGAAGAGACCCAGTACTTC
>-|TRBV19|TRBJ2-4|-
CASRGGKNIQYF
TGTGCCAGTAGGGGGGGCAAAAACATTCAGTACTTC
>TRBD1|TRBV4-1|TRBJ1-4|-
CASSHPGQGTKLFF
TGCGCCAGCAGCCACCCGGGACAGGGGACAAAACTGTTTTTT
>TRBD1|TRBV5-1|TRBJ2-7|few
CASSILTGGYEQYF
TGCGCCAGCAGCATCCTGACAGGGGGGTACGAGCAGTACTTC
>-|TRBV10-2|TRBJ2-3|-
CASRDLDGTDTQYF
TGCGCCAGCAGGGACCTAGACGGGACAGATACGCAGTATTTT
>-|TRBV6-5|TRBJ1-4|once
CASSFDREKLFF
TGTGCCAGCAGTTTCGACCGGGAAAAACTGTTTTTT
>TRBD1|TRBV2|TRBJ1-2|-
CASSAQRGQGTYGYTF
TGTGCCAGCAGTGCCCAACGGGGACAGGGTACCTATGGTTACACCTTC
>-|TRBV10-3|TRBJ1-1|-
CAISEPGRNTEAFF
TGTGCCATCAGTGAACCCGGGCGAAACACTGAAGCTTTCTTT
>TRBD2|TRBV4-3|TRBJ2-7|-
CASSLRAGGGWYEQYF
TGCGCCAGCAGCCTGAGGGCGGGGGGAGGTTGGTACGAGCAGTACTTC
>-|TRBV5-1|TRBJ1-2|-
CASSLARGSNYGYTF
TGCGCCAGCAGCTTGGCCCGGGGAAGTAACTATGGCTACACCTTC
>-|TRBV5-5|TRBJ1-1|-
CASSLTNPPEAFF
TGTGCCAGCAGCCTAACCAACCCCCCTGAAGCTTTCTTT
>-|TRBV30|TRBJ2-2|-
CAWSVLPGAWGELFF
TGTGCCTGGAGTGTACTGCCGGGGGCCTGGGGGGAGCTGTTTTTT
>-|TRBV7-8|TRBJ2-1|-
CASSPGDGTHTYNEQFF
TGTGCCAGCAGCCCAGGGGATGGGACTCACACTTACAATGAGCAGTTCTTC
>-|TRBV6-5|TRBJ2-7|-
CASSYSGRTPGEQYF
TGTGCCAGCAGTTACTCTGGCAGGACCCCCGGCGAGCAGTACTTC
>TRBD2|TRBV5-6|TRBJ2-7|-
CASSPEWTSGVQYEQYF
TGTGCCAGCAGCCCCGAGTGGACTAGCGGTGTGCAGTACGAGCAGTACTTC
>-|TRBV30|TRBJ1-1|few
CAWTDLNTEAFF
TGTGCCTGGACAGACCTGAACACTGAAGCTTTCTTT
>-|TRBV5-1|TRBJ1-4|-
CASSPAGSIEKLFF
TGCGCCAGCAGCCCGGCAGGGTCTATCGAAAAACTGTTTTTT
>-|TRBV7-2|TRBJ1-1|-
CASSLLGWETEAFF
TGTGCCAGCAGCTTACTCGGGTGGGAAACTGAAGCTTTCTTT
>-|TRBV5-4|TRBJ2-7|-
CASSLNDYAYEQYF
TGTGCCAGCAGCTTAAACGACTATGCCTACGAGCAGTACTTC
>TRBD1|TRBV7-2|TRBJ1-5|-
CASSLRTGLSNQPQHF
TGTGCCAGCAGCCTGAGGACAGGGCTTAGCAATCAGCCCCAGCATTTT
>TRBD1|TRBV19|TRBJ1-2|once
CASSIEETGLFAGYTF
TGTGCCAGTAGTATCGAGGAGACAGGGTTGTTTGCTGGCTACACCTTC
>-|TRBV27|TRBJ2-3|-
CASSLKAGADTQYF
TGTGCCAGCAGTTTAAAGGCAGGGGCAGATACGCAGTATTTT
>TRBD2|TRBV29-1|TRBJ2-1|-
CSVGWTSGGAGVNEQFF
TGCAGCGTTGGGTGGACTAGCGGGGGGGCGGGTGTCAATGAGCAGTTCTTC
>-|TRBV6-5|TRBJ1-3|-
CASRGRGNTIYF
TGTGCCAGCAGGGGCCGTGGAAACACCATATATTTT
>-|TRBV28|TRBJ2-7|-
CASRRFYEQYF
TGTGCCAGCAGACGATTCTACGAGCAGTACTTC
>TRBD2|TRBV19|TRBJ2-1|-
CASTQRASGRTFF
TGTGCCAGTACCCAGAGGGCTAGCGGGAGAACGTTCTTC
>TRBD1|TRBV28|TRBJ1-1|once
CASRTGGPNTEAFF
TGTGCCAGCAGGACAGGGGGTCCGAACACTGAAGCTTTCTTT
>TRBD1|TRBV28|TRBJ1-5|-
CASRGHRGVNQPQHF
TGTGCCAGCAGAGGTCACAGGGGAGTCAATCAGCCCCAGCATTTT
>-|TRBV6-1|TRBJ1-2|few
CASSETWGGTTGLGYTF
TGTGCCAGCAGTGAAACTTGGGGGGGTACTACAGGGCTAGGCTACACCTTC
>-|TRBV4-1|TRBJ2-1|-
CASSHVQGFYNEQFF
TGCGCCAGCAGCCATGTCCAGGGGTTTTACAATGAGCAGTTCTTC
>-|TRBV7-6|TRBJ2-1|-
CASSLRGDIQFF
TGTGCCAGCAGCTTAAGAGGGGACATTCAGTTCTTC
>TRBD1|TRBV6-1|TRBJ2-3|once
CASSESKGASTDTQYF
TGTGCCAGCAGTGAGTCTAAGGGGGCCTCCACAGATACGCAGTATTTT
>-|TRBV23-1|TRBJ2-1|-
CASSLSRTTVAYNEQFF
TGCGCCAGCAGTCTGTCCCGGACCACGGTTGCCTACAATGAGCAGTTCTTC
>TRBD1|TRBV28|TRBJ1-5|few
CASKTGAGGNQPQHF
TGTGCCAGCAAAACAGGGGCCGGGGGCAATCAGCCCCAGCATTTT
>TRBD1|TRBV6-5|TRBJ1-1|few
CASSTRDRASEAFF
TGTGCCAGCAGTACGCGTGACAGGGCATCTGAAGCTTTCTTT
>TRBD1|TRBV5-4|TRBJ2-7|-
CASSRGQGAYEQYF
TGTGCCAGCAGCCGTGGACAGGGGGCGTACGAGCAGTACTTC
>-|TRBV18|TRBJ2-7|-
CASSPDTSYEQYF
TGTGCCAGCTCACCGGACACCAGCTACGAGCAGTACTTC
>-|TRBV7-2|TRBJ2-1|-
CASSLEASSYNEQFF
TGTGCCAGCAGCTTAGAGGCGAGCTCCTACAATGAGCAGTTCTTC